The entry that follows covers one T cell receptor (beta chain) sequence. The specificity of this receptor is unknown. Per-base qualities were not stored, and no clone one base away is much larger. The data derive from a study of cytomegalovirus exposure and HLA in healthy donors (dated by TCRdb to 2016 to 2017). Notes on the research overall: In an earlier analysis of roughly 590 of the donors, around 290 Gb of sequence data and 95 million to 130 million unique TCR beta sequences from some 170 million T cells were reported. The T cell repertoires of some 700 subjects were profiled by immunosequencing and related to cytomegalovirus serostatus. Every repertoire in the discovery cohort had been generated on one and the same sequencing platform. Along with the approximately 670-subject first cohort, a separate validation cohort of over a hundred different subjects was used. Donor age, sex, ethnicity and CMV serostatus were compiled alongside the repertoire data. High-throughput TCR immunosequencing, statistical association of individual TCRs with disease status, and machine learning were combined to predict cytomegalovirus infection status. An early release covering over 500 HLA-typed donors comprised around 300 gigabases of sequencing data and approximately 85 million unique TCR sequences. HLA typing included class I and class II loci at four-digit resolution. A later analysis re-examined previously published TCR beta repertoires from just over 650 donors and added high-resolution HLA genotyping to investigate patterns of TCR occurrence. Among the roughly 400 genotyped donors, about 85% belonged to the genetic ancestry cluster associated with self-reported Caucasian donors. The number of donors typed differed by locus, with roughly 629-640 for A, B, C, DRB1 and DQB1, around 500 for DQA1, about 610 for DPA1, and around 430 for DPB1. The study was designed to test whether signatures of past pathogen exposure could be identified by cataloging public T cell receptors. A later genetic analysis took genome-wide SNP genotypes for about 60% of the roughly 670 donors and used that subset as a discovery cohort. Rather than using new phenotypic data, the later analysis identified candidate immune exposures from TCR beta sequences and from how often those sequences occurred across donors. Roughly 5 DR-DQ haplotypes were handled as single units for association and clustering, since linkage in the cohort was strong. To decide whether each TCR beta V gene segment behaved as functional or pseudogenic, an earlier analysis of some 540 of the donors relied on high-throughput TCR beta sequencing. Among roughly 400 genotyped donors of the cohort, an average of roughly 240,000 unique TCR beta nucleotide sequences were sequenced per donor, about a sixth of them non-productive. The study at large found these results: A few of the identified cytomegalovirus-associated TCR beta chains were confirmed in vitro to be specific for cytomegalovirus antigens. The authors suggested that the approach could potentially be extended to other disease states and immunological phenotypes. Several of the top co-occurrence clusters appeared to be linked to parvovirus B19, influenza, CMV and Epstein-Barr virus, according to a later analysis. Linkage disequilibrium might explain the correlated functional status among segregating V segments, but an unknown experimental factor could not be ruled out. Because HLA typing was unavailable for some donors at each locus, only the typed subset was used in association tests. The earlier analysis of 587 of the donors excluded some 15 rarely observed V segments, including chromosome 9 orphons, because counts were too low. A cluster of highly shared sequence variants was judged likely to be a technical artifact of the sequencing pipeline. In an earlier analysis of around 600 of the donors, most TCR beta V segments appeared in productive rearrangements about 87% or about 30% of the time, broadly matching IMGT annotations. At a false discovery rate of 0.05, a later analysis linked approximately 18,000 TCR beta sequences to specific HLA alleles. Compared with equally common non-associated chains, HLA-associated TCR beta chains in a later analysis were more clonally expanded and had lower generation probabilities. A later genetic analysis reported fewer N-insertions in productive TCRs among donors in an Asian-associated ancestry cluster than the roughly 650-donor mean. When HLA alleles, especially DR and DQ, strongly co-occurred, attributing TCR associations to individual alleles was difficult. The 87-base-pair reads could not distinguish some IMGT-functional V segments, including TRBV6-2 and TRBV6-3, so those segments were excluded. Cytomegalovirus status was reported to be diagnosed by the classifier with high specificity and sensitivity in both the original and validation cohorts. Only TCR beta chains were sequenced in this cohort, and the absence of alpha or paired-chain data limited detectable features. While some public TCRs were present in many individuals, most TCR sequences turned up only very rarely across donors. V-gene and J-gene trimming of TCR beta chains was associated with a missense DCLRE1C variant in a later genetic analysis, and the association was replicated in an independent cohort. The study gave a list of about 170 TCR beta chains associated with cytomegalovirus. A later analysis found that most CMV-associated TCR beta chains appeared HLA-restricted, with HLA associations seemingly driven largely by CMV exposure. A later analysis found that TCR association rates varied across HLA loci, with DRB1 alleles showing the most associated TCRs and HLA-C alleles the fewest. The only immune exposure information available for the cohort was CMV serostatus. Sequencing depth was assumed to be roughly uniform across donors in the presence/absence analyses, though that assumption may not hold. A further reported finding was that TCR beta sequences accurately predicted the HLA-A and HLA-B alleles for most subjects in the first cohort.

The cohort consisted of hundreds of healthy bone marrow donors. At the time of sampling, every cohort member was nominally healthy, though immune exposures that went unrecorded were likely present. The donor was CMV seropositive and was included in the group of 250 to 300 seropositive cohort members. Every donor gave a peripheral blood sample, and the peripheral blood mononuclear cells from that sample were used for TCR beta sequencing. The Qiagen DNeasy Blood Extraction Kit was used to extract genomic DNA from the blood cell samples. The CDR3 runs 15 residues from the cysteine to the phenylalanine. Left in the record is the CDR3 DNA by itself, 45 bases read in frame from the first base. Between the V and J ends, shortened by 0 bases and 2 bases respectively, the junction contains 5 bases. CDR1 and CDR2, looked up from the germline V gene, are LGHNA and YNFKEQ. Library preparation employed the immunoSEQ multiplex PCR assay. The multiplex PCR relied on a mix of 60 forward primers for TCR Vbeta segments and 13 reverse primers for TCR Jbeta segments. Amplification of the CDR3 region of rearranged TCR beta genes was performed with a multiplex PCR assay on genomic DNA. The Illumina HiSeq System was used to sequence the amplified TCR beta libraries as 87-base-pair reads. Per the original workflow: A later analysis tallied around 80 million unique TCR beta chains across the approximately 670 repertoires, and about 12 million of those chains were shared by two or more donors. Raw reads were error-corrected and collapsed into unique sequences by a nearest-neighbor algorithm in which closely related sequences were merged to remove PCR and sequencing errors. Alignment of CDR3 sequences to IMGT reference sequences was used to assign V, D and J gene segments. Each retained sequence needed at least a six-nucleotide match to both a V gene segment and a J gene segment. Rearrangements were called productive when the CDR3 lacked stop codons and stayed in frame with V and J; all others were non-productive. Following IMGT convention, CDR3 was defined as the stretch from the second conserved V-encoded cysteine up to the conserved J-encoded phenylalanine. The earlier analysis of a few hundred of the donors excluded sequences that lacked an unambiguous match to a single V gene segment. An earlier analysis of 550 to 650 of the donors classified V segments as functional when productive rearrangements were above 56.7% and as segregating when the standard deviation between donors was above 5%. A statistical classification framework was developed to diagnose cytomegalovirus status using the catalog of TCR beta chain sequences. In a later analysis, V and J genes were assigned by comparing TCR nucleotide sequences against IMGT/GENE-DB human TR gene sequences. Using the TCRdist pipeline, a later analysis assigned CDR3 sequences along with most-parsimonious VDJ recombination scenarios. In a later analysis, each TCR beta chain was defined by its CDR3 amino acid sequence together with its V-gene family, and reads lacking a unique V-gene family were excluded. A later analysis removed several hundred highly shared, low-generation-probability nucleotide sequences to deal with suspected cross-contamination and a sequencing artifact. In a later analysis, a clonal expansion index for each public chain was calculated from normalized within-repertoire ranks of inferred template counts. Generation probabilities in a later analysis came from a VDJ recombination model fitted to out-of-frame rearrangements, and those results were checked against IGoR. In a later analysis, hypergeometric tests were used to score TCR-TCR, TCR-HLA and TCR-CMV co-occurrence, with a repertoire-size bias correction applied to TCR pairs. To estimate false discovery rates, a later analysis permuted the HLA or CMV assignments 20 times. A later analysis grouped co-occurring TCRs with DBSCAN, adding TCRdist sequence similarity when clustering within HLA-allele-positive subsets. Repertoires with fewer than 30,000 or more than 120,000 public chains were left out of co-occurrence clustering, as were a handful of repertoires with anomalous nucleotide sharing. TCRdb limited this immuneACCESS table to in-frame rearrangements with V and J called. A share of clones is missing; checked studies link under half to unresolved V genes, and the rest is unexplained. That table furnishes V, J and clone size, whereas the DNA furnished D and trimming. The sample profile shows some 150,000 clones; about two thirds of them were found once. The biggest ten clones account for less than 4.5% of the sample.

This receptor was taken from a man over 45 in good health and CMV-seropositive. The specimen sequenced was PBMCs. The V and J segments used are TRBV4-2 and TRBJ2-6; perhaps TRBD2 is the D gene, with 5 bases matching. The CDR3 amino acid sequence is: CASSQERAGANVLTF. The DNA sequence is as follows: TGTGCCAGCAGCCAAGAGCGGGCTGGGGCCAACGTCCTGACTTTC.